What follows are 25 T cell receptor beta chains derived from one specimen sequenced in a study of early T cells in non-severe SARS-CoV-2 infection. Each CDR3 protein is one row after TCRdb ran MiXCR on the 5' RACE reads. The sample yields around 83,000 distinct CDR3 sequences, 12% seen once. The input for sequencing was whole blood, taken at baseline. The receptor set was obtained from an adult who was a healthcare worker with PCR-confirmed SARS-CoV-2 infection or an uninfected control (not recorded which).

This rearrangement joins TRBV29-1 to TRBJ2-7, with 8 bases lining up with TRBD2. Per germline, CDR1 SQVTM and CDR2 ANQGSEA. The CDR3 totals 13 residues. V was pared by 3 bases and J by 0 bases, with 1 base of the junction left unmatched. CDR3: CSVDAGGSYEQYF. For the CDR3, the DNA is TGCAGCGTTGACGCGGGGGGCTCCTACGAGCAGTACTTC.

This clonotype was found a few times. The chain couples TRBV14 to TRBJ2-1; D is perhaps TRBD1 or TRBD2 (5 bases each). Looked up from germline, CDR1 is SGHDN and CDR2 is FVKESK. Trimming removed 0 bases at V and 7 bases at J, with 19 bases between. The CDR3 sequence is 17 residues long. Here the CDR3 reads CASSQEGLRAPLNEQFF. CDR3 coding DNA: TGTGCCAGCAGCCAAGAGGGGCTGCGGGCACCTCTAAATGAGCAGTTCTTC. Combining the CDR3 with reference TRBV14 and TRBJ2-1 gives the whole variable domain EAGVTQFPSHSVIEKGQTVTLRCDPISGHDNLYWYRRVMGKEIKFLLHFVKESKQDESGMPNNRFLAERTGGTYSTLKVQPAELEDSGVYFCASSQEGLRAPLNEQFFGPGTRLTVL.

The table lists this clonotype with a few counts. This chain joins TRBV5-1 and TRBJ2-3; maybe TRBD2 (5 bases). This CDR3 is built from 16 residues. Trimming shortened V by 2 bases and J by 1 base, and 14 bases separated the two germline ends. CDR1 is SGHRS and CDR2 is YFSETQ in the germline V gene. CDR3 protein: CASSFTRGTGTDTQYF. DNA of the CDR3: TGCGCCAGCAGCTTCACACGGGGAACCGGCACAGATACGCAGTATTTT.

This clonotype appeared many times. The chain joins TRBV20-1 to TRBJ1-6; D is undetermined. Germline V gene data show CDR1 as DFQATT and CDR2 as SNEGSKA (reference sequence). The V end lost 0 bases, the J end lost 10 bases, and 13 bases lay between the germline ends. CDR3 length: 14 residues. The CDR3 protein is CSAREPGLGSPLHF. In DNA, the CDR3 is TGCAGTGCTAGAGAGCCCGGGTTGGGCTCACCCCTCCACTTT.

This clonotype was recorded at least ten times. This CDR3 is CASSPVGGAGIMSTEAFF. CDR3 DNA sequence: TGTGCCAGCTCACCAGTGGGGGGCGCCGGTATAATGAGTACTGAAGCTTTCTTT. J is TRBJ1-1 and V is TRBV18; tentative D call: TRBD1 (6 bases). This CDR3 comprises 18 residues. CDR1 KGHSH and CDR2 LQKENI come from the germline V gene. Trimming pared 2 bases from V and 5 bases from J, leaving 24 bases between.

The CDR3 reads CASSFRRQGEKLFF. The CDR3 region has the DNA TGTGCCAGCAGCTTCCGAAGACAGGGAGAAAAACTGTTTTTT. This chain uses TRBV3-1 with TRBJ1-4, with 7 bases identical to TRBD1. V lost 5 bases, J lost 8 bases, and 8 bases stayed unmatched. CDR3 size: 14 residues. Germline CDR1 and CDR2: LGHDT and YNNKEL (reference sequence).

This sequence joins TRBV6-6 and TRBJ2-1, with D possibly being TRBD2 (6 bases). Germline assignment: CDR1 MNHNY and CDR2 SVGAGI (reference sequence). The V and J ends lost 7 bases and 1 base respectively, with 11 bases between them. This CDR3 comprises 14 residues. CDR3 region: CASILAESYNEQFF. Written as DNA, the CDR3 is TGTGCCAGCATACTAGCTGAGTCCTACAATGAGCAGTTCTTC.

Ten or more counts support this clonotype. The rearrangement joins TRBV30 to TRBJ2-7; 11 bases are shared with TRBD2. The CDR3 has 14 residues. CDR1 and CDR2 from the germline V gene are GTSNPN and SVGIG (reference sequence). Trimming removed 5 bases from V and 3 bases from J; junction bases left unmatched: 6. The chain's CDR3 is CAWAGTSGYYEQYF. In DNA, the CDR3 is TGTGCCTGGGCCGGGACTAGCGGATACTACGAGCAGTACTTC.

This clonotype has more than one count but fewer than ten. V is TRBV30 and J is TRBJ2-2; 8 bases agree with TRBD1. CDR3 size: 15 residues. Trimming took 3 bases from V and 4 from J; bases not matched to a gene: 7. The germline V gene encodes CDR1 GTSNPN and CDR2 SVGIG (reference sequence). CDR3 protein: CAWRTGQGFTGELFF. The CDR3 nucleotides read TGTGCCTGGAGGACCGGACAGGGTTTCACCGGGGAGCTGTTTTTT.

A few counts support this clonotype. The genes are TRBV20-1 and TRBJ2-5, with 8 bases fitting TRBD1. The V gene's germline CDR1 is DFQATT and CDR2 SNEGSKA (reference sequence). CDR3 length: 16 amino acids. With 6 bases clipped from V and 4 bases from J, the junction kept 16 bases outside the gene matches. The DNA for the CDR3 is TGCAGTGCGAAACTTCGGGGTCAGGGGGCGAGAGAGACCCAGTACTTC. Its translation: CSAKLRGQGARETQYF.

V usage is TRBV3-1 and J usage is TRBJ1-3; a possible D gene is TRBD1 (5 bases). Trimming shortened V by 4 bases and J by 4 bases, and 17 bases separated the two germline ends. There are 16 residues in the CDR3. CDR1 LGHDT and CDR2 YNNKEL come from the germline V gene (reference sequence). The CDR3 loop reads CASSRAPGSRGNTIYF. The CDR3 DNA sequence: TGTGCCAGCAGCCGTGCCCCAGGGTCGAGAGGAAACACCATATATTTT.

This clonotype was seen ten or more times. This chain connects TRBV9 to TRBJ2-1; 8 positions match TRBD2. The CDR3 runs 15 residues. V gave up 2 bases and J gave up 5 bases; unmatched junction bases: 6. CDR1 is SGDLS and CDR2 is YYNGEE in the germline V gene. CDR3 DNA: TGTGCCAGCAGCGTCAGCGGGAGTCGTCACAATGAGCAGTTCTTC. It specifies CASSVSGSRHNEQFF.

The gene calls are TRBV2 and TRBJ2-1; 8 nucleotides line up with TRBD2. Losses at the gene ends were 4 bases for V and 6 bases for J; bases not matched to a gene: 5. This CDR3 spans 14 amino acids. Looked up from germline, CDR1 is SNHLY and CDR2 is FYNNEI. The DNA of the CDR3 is TGTGCCAGCAGTGTCGAAGCGGGAGTCAATGAGCAGTTCTTC. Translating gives CASSVEAGVNEQFF.

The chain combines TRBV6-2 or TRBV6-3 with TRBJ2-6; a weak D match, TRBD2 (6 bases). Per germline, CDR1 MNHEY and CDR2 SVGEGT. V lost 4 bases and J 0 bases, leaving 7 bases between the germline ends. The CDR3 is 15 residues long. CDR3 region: CASSWDSSGANVLTF. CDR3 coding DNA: TGTGCCAGCAGTTGGGACTCCTCTGGGGCCAACGTCCTGACTTTC.

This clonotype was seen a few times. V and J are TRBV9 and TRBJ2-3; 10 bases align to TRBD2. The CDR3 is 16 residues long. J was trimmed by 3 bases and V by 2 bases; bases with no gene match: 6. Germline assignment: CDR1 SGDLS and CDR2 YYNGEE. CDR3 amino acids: CASSVWTSGFTDTQYF. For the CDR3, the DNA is TGTGCCAGCAGCGTTTGGACTAGCGGTTTTACAGATACGCAGTATTTT.

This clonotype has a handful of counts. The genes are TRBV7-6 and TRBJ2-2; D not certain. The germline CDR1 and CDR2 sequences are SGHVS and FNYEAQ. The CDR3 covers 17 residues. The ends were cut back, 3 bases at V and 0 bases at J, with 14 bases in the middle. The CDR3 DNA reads TGTGCCAGCAGCTTCCCCCCCAACGGCGCGAACACCGGGGAGCTGTTTTTT. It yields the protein CASSFPPNGANTGELFF.

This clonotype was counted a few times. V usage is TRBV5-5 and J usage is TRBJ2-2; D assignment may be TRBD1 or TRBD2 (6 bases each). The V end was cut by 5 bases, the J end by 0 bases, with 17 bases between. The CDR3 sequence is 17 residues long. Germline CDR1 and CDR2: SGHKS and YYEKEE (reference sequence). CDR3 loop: CASSYPLGGSNTGELFF. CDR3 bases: TGTGCCAGCAGTTACCCCCTAGGGGGGTCGAACACCGGGGAGCTGTTTTTT.

The DNA for the CDR3 is TGTGCCAGCACCCGGGACAGCTCCTACAATGAGCAGTTCTTC. Encoded protein: CASTRDSSYNEQFF. The V call is TRBV7-2, the J call TRBJ2-1, with 7 bases identical to TRBD1. CDR1 SGHTA and CDR2 FQGNSA come from the germline V gene. V shed 7 bases, J shed 0 bases, and the junction held 3 bases outside the gene matches. This CDR3 region has 14 residues. The full variable domain, in which reference TRBV7-2 and TRBJ2-1 provide the parts outside the CDR3, is GAGVSQSPSNKVTEKGKDVELRCDPISGHTALYWYRQSLGQGLEFLIYFQGNSAPDKSGLPSDRFSAERTGGSVSTLTIQRTQQEDSAVYLCASTRDSSYNEQFFGPGTRLTVL.

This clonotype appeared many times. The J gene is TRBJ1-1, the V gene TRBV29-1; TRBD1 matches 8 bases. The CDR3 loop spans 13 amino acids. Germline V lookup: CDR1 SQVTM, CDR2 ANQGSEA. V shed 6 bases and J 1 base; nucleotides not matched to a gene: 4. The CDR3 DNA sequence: TGCAGCGTGCAGGGGGCGTCGAACACTGAAGCTTTCTTT. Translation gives CSVQGASNTEAFF.

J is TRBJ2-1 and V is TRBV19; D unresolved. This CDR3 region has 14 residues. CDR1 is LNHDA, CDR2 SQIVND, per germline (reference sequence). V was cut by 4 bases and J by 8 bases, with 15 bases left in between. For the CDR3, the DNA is TGTGCCAGTAGTAACGACTTGCCGCTGGATGAGCAGTTCTTC. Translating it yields CASSNDLPLDEQFF.

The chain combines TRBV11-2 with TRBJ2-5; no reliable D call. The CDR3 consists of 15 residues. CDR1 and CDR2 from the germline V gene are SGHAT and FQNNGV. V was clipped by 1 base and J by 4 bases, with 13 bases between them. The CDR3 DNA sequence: TGTGCCAGCAGCTTAGCCGTTGGCGTCCCAGAGACCCAGTACTTC. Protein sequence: CASSLAVGVPETQYF.

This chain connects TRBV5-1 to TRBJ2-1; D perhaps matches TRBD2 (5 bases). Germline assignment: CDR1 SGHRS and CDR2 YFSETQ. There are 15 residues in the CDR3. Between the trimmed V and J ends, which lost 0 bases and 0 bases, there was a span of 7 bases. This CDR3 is CASSLEEGSYNEQFF. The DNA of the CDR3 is TGCGCCAGCAGCTTGGAAGAGGGCTCCTACAATGAGCAGTTCTTC.

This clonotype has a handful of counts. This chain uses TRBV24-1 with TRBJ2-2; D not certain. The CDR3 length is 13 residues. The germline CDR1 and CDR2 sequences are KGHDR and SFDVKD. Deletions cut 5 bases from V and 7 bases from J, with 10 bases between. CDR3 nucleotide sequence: TGTGCCACCAGTGGATATGGCGACGGGGAGCTGTTTTTT. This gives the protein CATSGYGDGELFF.

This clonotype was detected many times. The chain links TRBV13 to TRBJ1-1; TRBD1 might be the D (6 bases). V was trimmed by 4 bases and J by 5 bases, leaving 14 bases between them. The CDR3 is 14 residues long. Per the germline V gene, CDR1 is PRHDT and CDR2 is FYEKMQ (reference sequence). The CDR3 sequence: CASSSLRGGTEAFF. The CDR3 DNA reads TGTGCCAGCAGCTCCCTCAGGGGTGGGACTGAAGCTTTCTTT.

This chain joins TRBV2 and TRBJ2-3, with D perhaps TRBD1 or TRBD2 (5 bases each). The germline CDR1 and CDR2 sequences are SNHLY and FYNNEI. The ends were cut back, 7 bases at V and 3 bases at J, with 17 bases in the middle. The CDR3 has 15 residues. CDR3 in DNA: TGTGCCAGCACCCTAAGGGGAGCAGGTACAGATACGCAGTATTTT. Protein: CASTLRGAGTDTQYF.